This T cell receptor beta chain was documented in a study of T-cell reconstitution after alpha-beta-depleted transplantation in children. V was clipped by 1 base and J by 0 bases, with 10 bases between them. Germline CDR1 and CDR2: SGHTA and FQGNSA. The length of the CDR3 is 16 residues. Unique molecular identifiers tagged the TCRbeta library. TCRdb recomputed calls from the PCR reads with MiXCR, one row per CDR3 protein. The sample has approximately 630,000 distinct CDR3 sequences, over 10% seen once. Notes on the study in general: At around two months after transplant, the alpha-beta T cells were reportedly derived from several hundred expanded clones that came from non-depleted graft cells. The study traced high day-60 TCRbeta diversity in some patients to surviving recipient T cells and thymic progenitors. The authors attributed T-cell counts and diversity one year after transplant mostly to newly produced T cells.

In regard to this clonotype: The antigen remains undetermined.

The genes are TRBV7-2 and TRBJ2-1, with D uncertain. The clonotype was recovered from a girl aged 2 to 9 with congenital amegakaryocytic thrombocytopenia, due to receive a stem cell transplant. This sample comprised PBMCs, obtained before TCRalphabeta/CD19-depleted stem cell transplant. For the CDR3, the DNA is TGTGCCAGCAGCTTAGTTGCTACGATCTCCTACAATGAGCAGTTCTTC. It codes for CASSLVATISYNEQFF.